These 30 T cell receptor beta chains share one sample of origin, sequenced in a study of shared clonotypes between healthy human individuals. Clones were sequenced by immunoSEQ multiplex PCR, and TCRdb holds only the in-frame ones, with some missing. The sample shows over a million clones, around 82% of them seen only once. Sample: memory CD4+ T cells from PBMCs. Subset: CD45RA-negative fraction. The receptors derive from a man aged 18 to 29 in good health. Some clones in this sample may be carry-over from other donors' samples.

This rearrangement joins TRBV12-5 to TRBJ1-2, with TRBD1 identical over 7 bases. Trimming removed 0 bases from V and 8 bases from J; junction bases left unmatched: 12. CDR3 length: 16 amino acids. CDR1 LGHNT and CDR2 FRNRAP come from the germline V gene. CDR3 sequence (DNA): TGTGCTAGTGGTTTGGTCATAGGGGGCGAGATTTGGGGCTACACCTTC. Its translation is CASGLVIGGEIWGYTF.

The genes are TRBV29-1 and TRBJ2-7, with 9 bases that match TRBD1. Germline V gene lookup returns CDR1 SQVTM and CDR2 ANQGSEA. The CDR3 sequence is 15 residues long. Trimming removed 7 bases from V and 4 bases from J; junction bases left unmatched: 14. The CDR3 sequence is CSDKTRDRAFYEQYF. CDR3 coding DNA: TGCAGCGATAAAACCCGGGACAGGGCCTTTTACGAGCAGTACTTC.

At least ten counts were recorded for this clone. This specimen includes other DNA sequences encoding the same CDR3. The chain couples TRBV10-1 to TRBJ2-1; D tentatively fits TRBD1 or TRBD2 (6 bases each). The CDR3 runs 13 residues. The germline V gene has CDR1 WNHNN and CDR2 SYGVQD (reference sequence). V was trimmed by 3 bases and J by 4 bases, leaving 7 bases between them. The CDR3 region is CASSEGGYNEQFF. The CDR3, as DNA: TGCGCCAGCAGTGAAGGGGGGTACAATGAGCAGTTCTTC.

The count of this clone is one. The rearrangement joins TRBV9 to TRBJ2-5; D is unclear. Germline V gene lookup returns CDR1 SGDLS and CDR2 YYNGEE. Trimming left V 1 base short and J 2 bases short, with 12 bases between. This CDR3 region has 15 residues. As DNA, the CDR3 is TGTGCCAGCAGCGTATTGTCCGGATCTCAAGAGACCCAGTACTTC. Its translation: CASSVLSGSQETQYF.

This clone occurred a few times. V gene TRBV29-1 combines with J gene TRBJ2-4, with TRBD2 matching over 7 bases. Germline CDR1 reads SQVTM; CDR2 reads ANQGSEA. V lost 3 bases to trimming and J lost 14 bases; unmatched junction nucleotides: 4. This CDR3 is 10 amino acids long. The DNA for the CDR3 is TGCAGCGTTGAGGGGGAGGGGAAGTACTTC. Its translation is CSVEGEGKYF. Together with reference TRBV29-1 and TRBJ2-4, the CDR3 gives the full variable domain: SAVISQKPSRDICQRGTSLTIQCQVDSQVTMMFWYRQQPGQSLTLIATANQGSEATYESGFVIDKFPISRPNLTFSTLTVSNMSPEDSSIYLCSVEGEGKYFGAGTRLSVL.

The chain joins TRBV5-1 to TRBJ2-7; no reliable D call. Germline V CDR1 and CDR2: SGHRS, YFSETQ. The germline V and J ends were trimmed by 0 bases and 6 bases, with 13 bases remaining between them. The CDR3 totals 14 residues. The CDR3 is CASSLALPSGEQYF. As DNA, the CDR3 is TGCGCCAGCAGCTTGGCTTTACCCTCTGGCGAGCAGTACTTC.

This sequence joins TRBV30 and TRBJ1-2, with a weak D call TRBD1 (5 bases). CDR3 length: 13 residues. Germline CDR1 GTSNPN, CDR2 SVGIG (reference sequence). The V and J ends lost 1 base and 8 bases respectively, with 14 bases between them. The CDR3 sequence is CAWSAFGGTGYTF. The CDR3 nucleotides read TGTGCCTGGAGTGCTTTTGGGGGGACCGGCTACACCTTC.

This clone was observed a handful of times. The CDR3 DNA reads as TGTGCCAGCAGCTCCCAGAACACTGAAGCTTTCTTT. Its translation: CASSSQNTEAFF. The chain has TRBV5-4 and TRBJ1-1; the D is unclear. V dropped 3 bases and J dropped 1 base, with 4 bases sitting between them. Germline V CDR1 and CDR2: SGHNT, YYREEE (reference sequence). This CDR3 spans 12 amino acids.

This chain links TRBV5-1 with TRBJ2-3; 10 bases map to TRBD1. The CDR3 length is 14 residues. Germline-derived CDR1 and CDR2 are SGHRS and YFSETQ. The J segment lost 5 bases and the V segment lost 4 bases, leaving 4 bases of the junction unmatched. The CDR3 coding sequence is TGCGCCAGCAGCCCGGACAGGGGGGTAGATACGCAGTATTTT. It is translated as CASSPDRGVDTQYF. Based on the CDR3 plus reference TRBV5-1 and TRBJ2-3, the full variable domain is KAGVTQTPRYLIKTRGQQVTLSCSPISGHRSVSWYQQTPGQGLQFLFEYFSETQRNKGNFPGRFSGRQFSNSRSEMNVSTLELGDSALYLCASSPDRGVDTQYFGPGTRLTVL.

The rearrangement uses TRBV7-8 and TRBJ1-1, with 7 nucleotides matching TRBD1. The V gene end was trimmed by 5 bases and the J gene end by 7 bases; junction bases not matched to a gene: 10. Germline CDR1 is SGHVS and CDR2 is FQNEAQ. CDR3 length: 14 amino acids. This chain's CDR3 is CASSTRTGTYEAFF. The CDR3 nucleotides read TGTGCCAGCAGCACCCGGACAGGAACCTATGAAGCTTTCTTT. The variable domain in full, completed from reference TRBV7-8 and TRBJ1-1, reads GAGVSQSPRYKVAKRGQDVALRCDPISGHVSLFWYQQALGQGPEFLTYFQNEAQLDKSGLPSDRFFAERPEGSVSTLKIQRTQQEDSAVYLCASSTRTGTYEAFFGQGTRLTVV.

J is TRBJ2-1 and V is TRBV25-1; TRBD2 matches 8 bases. There are 16 residues in the CDR3. Looked up from germline, CDR1 is MGHDK and CDR2 is SYGVNS. The junction had 8 bases not matched to a gene; V was cut back by 2 bases and J by 5 bases. CDR3 residues: CASSELGLAFDNEQFF. The DNA for the CDR3 is TGTGCCAGCAGTGAACTCGGACTAGCCTTCGACAATGAGCAGTTCTTC.

The V and J genes are TRBV10-3 and TRBJ1-2, with 10 bases that match TRBD1. V lost 9 bases to trimming and J lost 5 bases; unmatched junction nucleotides: 15. This CDR3 comprises 16 residues. The germline V gene encodes CDR1 ENHRY and CDR2 SYGVKD. CDR3 amino acids: CAIPGTGDLPGYGYTF. CDR3 in DNA: TGTGCCATACCCGGGACAGGGGACTTGCCGGGGTATGGCTACACCTTC.

This chain uses TRBV6-1 with TRBJ2-1, with 7 positions matching TRBD2. Germline CDR1 and CDR2: MNHNS and SASEGT. This CDR3 is 12 amino acids long. Germline trimming cut 5 bases from V and 12 bases from J; bases unmatched to any gene: 7. CDR3 sequence: CASSQTGGLQFF. In DNA form, the CDR3 reads TGTGCCAGCAGTCAAACGGGGGGATTGCAGTTCTTC.

The chain has TRBV28 and TRBJ2-1, with 7 bases aligning to TRBD1. This CDR3 has 16 amino acids. The germline V gene encodes CDR1 MDHEN and CDR2 SYDVKM. Unmatched junction bases numbered 8, after V lost 1 base and J lost 5 bases. The CDR3 here is CASSLLNRGLDNEQFF. The CDR3 DNA follows: TGTGCCAGCAGTTTATTAAACAGGGGTCTAGACAATGAGCAGTTCTTC.

The chain is built from TRBV4-3 and TRBJ2-3, with D maybe TRBD2 (5 bases). The CDR3 length is 13 residues. Germline CDR1 and CDR2: LGHNA and YSLEER. Between the trimmed V and J ends, which lost 1 base and 6 bases, there was a span of 8 bases. CDR3 amino acids: CASSQVVADTQYF. In DNA form, the CDR3 reads TGCGCCAGCAGCCAAGTGGTAGCGGATACGCAGTATTTT.

This clone is a singleton in its sample. V and J are TRBV25-1 and TRBJ1-1, with D maybe TRBD1 (6 bases). Germline CDR1 MGHDK, CDR2 SYGVNS. The CDR3 is 15 amino acids. Trimming took off 3 bases at V and 2 bases at J, with 13 bases between the two ends. CDR3 in amino acids: CASSDDRRGNTEAFF. The CDR3 DNA is TGTGCCAGCAGTGATGACAGGAGGGGCAACACTGAAGCTTTCTTT.

The chain uses TRBV19 and TRBJ1-3; tentative D call: TRBD1 (5 bases). Trimming pared 6 bases from V and 0 bases from J, leaving 12 bases between. From germline, CDR1 is LNHDA and CDR2 SQIVND (reference sequence). CDR3 size: 15 residues. In nucleotides, the CDR3 is TGTGCCAGTAGGGCCACAGGAGGCTCTGGAAACACCATATATTTT. This sequence encodes CASRATGGSGNTIYF. Full variable domain (rest looked up from reference TRBV19 and TRBJ1-3): DGGITQSPKYLFRKEGQNVTLSCEQNLNHDAMYWYRQDPGQGLRLIYYSQIVNDFQKGDIAEGYSVSREKKESFPLTVTSAQKNPTAFYLCASRATGGSGNTIYFGEGSWLTVV.

The chain recombines TRBV7-7 with TRBJ2-3; no firm D call. The CDR3 runs to 14 residues. CDR1 is SSHAT and CDR2 is FNYEAQ in the germline V gene (reference sequence). V lost 5 bases and J lost 1, with 10 bases in between. The CDR3 loop is CASSPSRRTDTQYF. The DNA of the CDR3 is TGTGCCAGCAGCCCCAGCCGGCGCACAGATACGCAGTATTTT. The full variable domain, with the rest looked up from reference TRBV7-7 and TRBJ2-3, is GAGVSQSPRYKVTKRGQDVTLRCDPISSHATLYWYQQALGQGPEFLTYFNYEAQPDKSGLPSDRFSAERPEGSISTLTIQRTEQRDSAMYRCASSPSRRTDTQYFGPGTRLTVL.

In this sample, this clone turned up once. This chain joins TRBV6-6 and TRBJ1-5; 10 nucleotides agree with TRBD1. The V segment lost 6 bases and the J segment 6 bases; nucleotides outside the gene matches: 11. The CDR3 is 16 amino acids. Germline CDR1 MNHNY, CDR2 SVGAGI (reference sequence). The DNA for the CDR3 is TGTGCCAGCAGCCACAAAAGCCGGGACAGGGGTCAGCCCCAGCATTTT. Translation gives CASSHKSRDRGQPQHF.

J is TRBJ2-7 and V is TRBV10-3, with 10 bases matching TRBD1. The CDR3 covers 15 residues. Per germline, CDR1 ENHRY and CDR2 SYGVKD. The J segment lost 3 bases and the V segment lost 3 bases, leaving 5 bases of the junction unmatched. The CDR3: CAISEFGTGVYEQYF. Here the CDR3 DNA reads TGTGCCATCAGTGAATTTGGGACAGGGGTCTACGAGCAGTACTTC.

The sample holds a few counts of this clone. The chain uses TRBV10-3 and TRBJ2-7, with a possible D match to TRBD1 (6 bases). The V and J ends lost 7 bases and 4 bases respectively, with 17 bases between them. CDR1 ENHRY and CDR2 SYGVKD come from the germline V gene. The CDR3 runs to 14 residues. CDR3 nucleotide sequence: TGTGCCATCATCTTGCCAGGGGTCGGGTACGAGCAGTACTTC. Amino acid sequence: CAIILPGVGYEQYF.

The chain uses TRBV7-6 and TRBJ2-7; 10 bases are shared with TRBD2. V shed 1 base, J shed 1 base, and the junction held 4 bases outside the gene matches. This CDR3 spans 16 amino acids. The V gene's germline CDR1 is SGHVS and CDR2 FNYEAQ. Here the CDR3 reads CASSLGLAGESYEQYF. CDR3 DNA sequence: TGTGCCAGCAGCTTAGGGCTAGCGGGAGAGTCCTACGAGCAGTACTTC. Using reference TRBV7-6 and TRBJ2-7 for the parts outside the CDR3, the full variable domain is GAGVSQSPRYKVTKRGQDVALRCDPISGHVSLYWYRQALGQGPEFLTYFNYEAQQDKSGLPNDRFSAERPEGSISTLTIQRTEQRDSAMYRCASSLGLAGESYEQYFGPGTRLTVT.

CDR3 sequence reads: CASSVQGGGETQYF. Written as DNA, the CDR3 is TGTGCCAGCAGTGTACAGGGAGGAGGAGAGACCCAGTACTTC. The rearrangement joins TRBV2 to TRBJ2-5; D is tentatively TRBD1 or TRBD2 (6 bases each). V dropped 4 bases and J dropped 4 bases, with 13 bases sitting between them. CDR3 size: 14 residues. The V gene's germline CDR1 is SNHLY and CDR2 FYNNEI.

J is TRBJ2-7 and V is TRBV27; 9 bases fit TRBD1. The CDR3 is 18 residues long. V lost 5 bases and J lost 5; bases outside the gene matches: 19. Germline V gene sequence: CDR1 MNHEY, CDR2 SMNVEV (reference sequence). As DNA, the CDR3 is TGTGCCAGCAGTGGGACAGGGACCAACATACTAAATGTCGACGAGCAGTACTTC. This gives the protein CASSGTGTNILNVDEQYF.

This rearrangement joins TRBV2 to TRBJ2-1; 12 bases line up with TRBD2. Germline lookup yields CDR1 SNHLY and CDR2 FYNNEI. The CDR3 length is 15 residues. J was trimmed by 5 bases and V by 4 bases; bases with no gene match: 3. CDR3 coding DNA: TGTGCCAGCAGTGCCCGGACTAGCGGGAACAATGAGCAGTTCTTC. Protein product: CASSARTSGNNEQFF.

This clone was seen a handful of times. J is TRBJ1-2 and V is TRBV28, with D perhaps matching TRBD1 (5 bases). This CDR3 is built from 12 residues. The V end was cut by 6 bases, the J end by 6 bases, with 11 bases between. The germline gives CDR1 MDHEN, CDR2 SYDVKM. In DNA, the CDR3 is TGTGCCAGCAGGTCAGGGAAGGATGGCTACACCTTC. Amino acid sequence: CASRSGKDGYTF.

The V call is TRBV18, the J call TRBJ2-7; D not certain. Trimming cost V 2 bases and J 0 bases, with 5 bases left between them. This CDR3 contains 13 residues. Germline V gene sequence: CDR1 KGHSH, CDR2 LQKENI. CDR3 sequence: CASSPGNSYEQYF. Here the CDR3 DNA reads TGTGCCAGCTCACCAGGCAACTCCTACGAGCAGTACTTC.

Remarks on this clone: In the same sample, other DNA sequences code for this CDR3. The chain recombines TRBV7-9 with TRBJ2-5; unclear D gene. This CDR3 comprises 15 residues. The V end was cut by 1 base, the J end by 4 bases, with 13 bases between. Germline lookup yields CDR1 SEHNR and CDR2 FQNEAQ (reference sequence). CDR3 in amino acids: CASSLGSPPGETQYF. DNA for the CDR3: TGTGCCAGCAGCTTAGGGTCACCCCCAGGAGAGACCCAGTACTTC.

The rearrangement joins TRBV29-1 to TRBJ2-5; a possible D gene is TRBD2 (7 bases). This CDR3 is 14 amino acids long. V shed 6 bases and J shed 4 bases, with 18 bases lying between them. CDR1 and CDR2 (germline): SQVTM, ANQGSEA. The CDR3 loop is CSVLGGGGGETQYF. The CDR3 coding sequence is TGCAGCGTCCTCGGTGGAGGGGGGGGAGAGACCCAGTACTTC.

V and J are TRBV5-1 and TRBJ2-3; D is possibly TRBD2 (7 bases). The CDR3 consists of 16 residues. CDR1 is SGHRS and CDR2 is YFSETQ in the germline V gene. V dropped 3 bases and J dropped 2 bases, with 16 bases sitting between them. The CDR3 spells CASSSGGGGPTDTQYF. In DNA, the CDR3 is TGCGCCAGCAGCTCCGGGGGAGGGGGGCCCACAGATACGCAGTATTTT.